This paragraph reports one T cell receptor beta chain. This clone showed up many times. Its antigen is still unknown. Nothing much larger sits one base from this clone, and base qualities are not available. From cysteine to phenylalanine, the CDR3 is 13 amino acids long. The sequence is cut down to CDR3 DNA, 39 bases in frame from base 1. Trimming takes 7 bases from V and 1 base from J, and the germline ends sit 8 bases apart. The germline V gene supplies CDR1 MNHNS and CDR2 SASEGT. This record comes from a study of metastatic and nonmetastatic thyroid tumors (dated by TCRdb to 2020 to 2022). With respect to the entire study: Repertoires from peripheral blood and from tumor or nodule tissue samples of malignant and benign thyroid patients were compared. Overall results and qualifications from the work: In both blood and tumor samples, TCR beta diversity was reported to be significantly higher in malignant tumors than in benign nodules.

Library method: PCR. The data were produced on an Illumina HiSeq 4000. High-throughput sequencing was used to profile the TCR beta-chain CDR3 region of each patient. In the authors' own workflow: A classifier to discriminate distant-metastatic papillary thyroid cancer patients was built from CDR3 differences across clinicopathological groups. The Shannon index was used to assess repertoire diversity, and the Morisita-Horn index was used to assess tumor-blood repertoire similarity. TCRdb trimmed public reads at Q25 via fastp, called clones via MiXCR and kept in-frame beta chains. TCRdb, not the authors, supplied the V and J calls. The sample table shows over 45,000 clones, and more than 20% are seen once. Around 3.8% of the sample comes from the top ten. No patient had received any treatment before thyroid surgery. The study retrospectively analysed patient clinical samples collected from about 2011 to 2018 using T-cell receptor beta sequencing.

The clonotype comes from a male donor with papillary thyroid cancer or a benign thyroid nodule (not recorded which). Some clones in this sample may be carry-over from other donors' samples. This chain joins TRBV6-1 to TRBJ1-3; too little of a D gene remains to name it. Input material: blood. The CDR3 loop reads CASIGVSGNTIYF. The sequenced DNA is TGTGCCAGCATCGGTGTTTCTGGAAACACCATATATTTT.